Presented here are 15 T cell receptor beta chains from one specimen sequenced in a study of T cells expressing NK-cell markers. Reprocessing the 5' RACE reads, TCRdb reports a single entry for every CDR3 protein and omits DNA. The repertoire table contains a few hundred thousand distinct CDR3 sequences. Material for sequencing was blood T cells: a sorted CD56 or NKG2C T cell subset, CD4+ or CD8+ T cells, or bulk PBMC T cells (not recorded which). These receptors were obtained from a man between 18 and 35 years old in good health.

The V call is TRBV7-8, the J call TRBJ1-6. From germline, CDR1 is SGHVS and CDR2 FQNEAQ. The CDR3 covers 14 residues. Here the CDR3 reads CASSERRVRSPLHF.

The CDR3 here is CAPEQGPDTQYF. The V gene is TRBV15, the J gene TRBJ2-3; TCRdb picks TRBD1, but there is no DNA to check that call. The CDR3 runs 12 residues. CDR1 is LNHNV and CDR2 is YYDKDF in the germline V gene (reference sequence).

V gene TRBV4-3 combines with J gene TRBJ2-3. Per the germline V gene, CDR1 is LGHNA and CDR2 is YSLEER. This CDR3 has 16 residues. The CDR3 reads CASSLGVVSSTDTQYF.

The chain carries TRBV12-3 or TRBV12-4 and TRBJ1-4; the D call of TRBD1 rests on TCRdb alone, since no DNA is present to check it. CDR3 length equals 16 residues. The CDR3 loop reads CASSPGTGGYGEKLFF.

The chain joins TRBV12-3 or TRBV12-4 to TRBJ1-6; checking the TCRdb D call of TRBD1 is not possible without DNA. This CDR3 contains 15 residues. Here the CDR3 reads CASSPRTGSRAPLHF.

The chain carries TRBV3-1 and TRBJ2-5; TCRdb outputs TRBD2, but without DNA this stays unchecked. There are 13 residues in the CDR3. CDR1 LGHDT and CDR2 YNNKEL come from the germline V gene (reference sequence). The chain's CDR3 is CAGRRENEETQYF.

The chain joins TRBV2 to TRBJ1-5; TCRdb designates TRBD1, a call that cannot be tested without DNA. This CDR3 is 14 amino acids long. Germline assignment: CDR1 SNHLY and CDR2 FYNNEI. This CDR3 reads CASRSRGANQPQHF.

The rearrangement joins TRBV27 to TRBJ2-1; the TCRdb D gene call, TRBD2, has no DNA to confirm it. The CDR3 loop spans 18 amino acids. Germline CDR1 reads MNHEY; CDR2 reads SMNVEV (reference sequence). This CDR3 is CASSSPIPIAGRYNEQFF.

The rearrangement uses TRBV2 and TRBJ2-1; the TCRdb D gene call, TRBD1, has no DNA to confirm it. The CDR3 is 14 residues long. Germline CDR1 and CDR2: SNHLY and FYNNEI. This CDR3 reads CASSDRGEVNEQFF.

The chain's CDR3 is CSANEGQSGNTIYF. The V gene is TRBV29-1, the J gene TRBJ1-3. The CDR3 contains 14 residues. Germline CDR1 reads SQVTM; CDR2 reads ANQGSEA.

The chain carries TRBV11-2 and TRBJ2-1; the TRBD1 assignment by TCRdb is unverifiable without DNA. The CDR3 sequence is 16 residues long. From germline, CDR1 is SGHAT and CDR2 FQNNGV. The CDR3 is CASSLEGRTGGDEQFF.

The CDR3 here is CASRHHVGLAGVTGELFF. The chain recombines TRBV12-3 or TRBV12-4 with TRBJ2-2; TCRdb gives TRBD2 as the D gene, but with no DNA this cannot be confirmed. This CDR3 region has 18 residues.

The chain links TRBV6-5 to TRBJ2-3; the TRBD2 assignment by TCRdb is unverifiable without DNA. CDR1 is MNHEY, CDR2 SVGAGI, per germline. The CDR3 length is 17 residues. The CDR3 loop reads CASSYGLGLGLPDTQYF.

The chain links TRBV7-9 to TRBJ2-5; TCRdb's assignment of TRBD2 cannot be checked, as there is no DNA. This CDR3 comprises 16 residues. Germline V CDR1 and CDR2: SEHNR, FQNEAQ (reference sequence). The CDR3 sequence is CASSLLLTRPEETQYF.

The CDR3 sequence is CASNKRATQDEQYF. The rearrangement joins TRBV12-3 or TRBV12-4 to TRBJ2-7; TCRdb picks TRBD2, but there is no DNA to check that call. The CDR3 extends over 14 amino acids.